The 6 T cell receptor beta chains below come from one sample, sequenced in a study of shared clonotypes between healthy human individuals. TCRdb keeps only in-frame clones here, not all; method: immunoSEQ multiplex PCR. The sample has some 2,500,000 clones, approximately 90% seen once; the top ten hold around 0.38%. Sequencing was carried out using naive CD4+ T cells from PBMCs. Subset described: CD45RA+ positively selected. The receptor set was obtained from a young man in good health. Some clones in this sample may be carry-over from other donors' samples.

The chain employs TRBV6-6 and TRBJ2-5; 7 positions match TRBD1. Trimming at V came to 0 bases and at J to 4 bases, leaving 2 bases not matched to a gene. The germline V gene encodes CDR1 MNHNY and CDR2 SVGAGI (reference sequence). This CDR3 has 14 amino acids. The CDR3 DNA follows: TGTGCCAGCAGTTACTCTAACAGGGGAGAGACCCAGTACTTC. It is translated as CASSYSNRGETQYF.

This chain links TRBV6-4 with TRBJ1-1, with no clear D. Germline CDR1 MRHNA, CDR2 SNTAGT. The CDR3 is 15 amino acids. With 2 bases removed from V and 2 bases from J, the gap between germline ends came to 12 bases. For the CDR3, the DNA is TGTGCCAGCAGTGACCCCGACATACGCAACACTGAAGCTTTCTTT. It translates to CASSDPDIRNTEAFF.

The chain carries TRBV30 and TRBJ1-2; maybe TRBD1 (5 bases). CDR3 size: 15 residues. In germline, CDR1 is GTSNPN, CDR2 SVGIG (reference sequence). Trimming cost V 3 bases and J 5 bases, with 19 bases left between them. CDR3 protein: CAWSHIGGRTYGYTF. The CDR3 coding sequence is TGTGCCTGGAGCCACATTGGGGGAAGAACGTATGGCTACACCTTC. Complete variable domain (other parts from reference TRBV30 and TRBJ1-2): SQTIHQWPATLVQPVGSPLSLECTVEGTSNPNLYWYRQAAGRGLQLLFYSVGIGQISSEVPQNLSASRPQDRQFILSSKKLLLSDSGFYLCAWSHIGGRTYGYTFGSGTRLTVV.

The gene calls are TRBV7-9 and TRBJ2-1; 8 bases match TRBD2. CDR1 SEHNR and CDR2 FQNEAQ come from the germline V gene (reference sequence). This CDR3 spans 15 amino acids. After removal of 1 base from V and 1 base from J, the junction contained 0 bases not matched to a gene. CDR3 region: CASSLERESYNEQFF. CDR3 coding DNA: TGTGCCAGCAGCTTAGAGCGGGAGTCCTACAATGAGCAGTTCTTC.

The chain couples TRBV28 to TRBJ2-5; possibly TRBD2 for D (5 bases). The CDR3 is made up of 15 amino acids. Germline CDR1 reads MDHEN; CDR2 reads SYDVKM. V was trimmed by 6 bases and J by 4 bases, leaving 18 bases between them. CDR3 nucleotide sequence: TGTGCCAGCAGCCCCGGCGGAGAGGGAGCAGAGACCCAGTACTTC. Its translation: CASSPGGEGAETQYF.

The V gene is TRBV27, the J gene TRBJ1-2; D is unclear. V lost 8 bases and J lost 3, with 10 bases in between. The V gene's germline CDR1 is MNHEY and CDR2 SMNVEV (reference sequence). The CDR3 loop spans 12 amino acids. Here the CDR3 DNA reads TGTGCCAGCCGGGAGCGGGACTATGGCTACACCTTC. This gives the protein CASRERDYGYTF.